Listed below are T cell receptor beta chains from one sample, sequenced in a study of shared clonotypes between healthy human individuals. TCRdb's table, derived via immunoSEQ multiplex PCR, lists solely in-frame clones and lacks some. The sample has around 2.3 million clones; 90% to 96% are singletons. The source material was naive CD4+ T cells sorted from blood. The origin of the receptors is a man aged 18 to 29 in good health. Each CDR3 is given with its conserved first and last residue. The order of the fields is J gene, V gene, CDR3 protein.

TRBJ1-1 TRBV29-1 CSVDFWTPNTEAFF
TRBJ1-2 TRBV30 CAWSPTEGANYGYTF
TRBJ1-1 TRBV2 CANRRSMNTEAFF
TRBJ1-4 TRBV6-1 CASTSDRRGEKLFF
TRBJ1-5 TRBV30 CAWSSETGGQPQHF
TRBJ2-5 TRBV9 CASSVGSSGGQETQYF
TRBJ2-2 TRBV6-1 CASREGQATTGELFF
TRBJ2-7 TRBV11-2 CASSSIPPGGGAYEQYF
TRBJ2-1 TRBV19 CASIGNTGVSYNEQFF
TRBJ2-1 TRBV7-9 CASSLLDSRSGNEQFF
TRBJ2-2 TRBV5-1 CASSSGTSGAGELFF
TRBJ2-1 TRBV18 CASSPRAGAYNEQFF
TRBJ2-7 TRBV11-2 CASSFLAGEGEQYF
TRBJ2-3 TRBV10-3 CAISESQTDTQYF
TRBJ2-5 TRBV6-1 CASSDRPAASGAQYF
TRBJ2-5 TRBV5-1 CASSFSGGETQYF
TRBJ2-3 TRBV6-6 CASSYSGASTDTQYF
TRBJ1-1 TRBV5-1 CASSLEPGQWATEAFF
TRBJ1-1 TRBV7-2 CASSLAAAQGKMNTEAFF
TRBJ1-2 TRBV28 CASSFLKDYGYTF
TRBJ1-2 TRBV30 CAWRLLGQNYGYTF
TRBJ2-7 TRBV27 CASSPRTEAYEQYF
TRBJ1-1 TRBV7-2 CASSPSGGLVTEAFF
TRBJ1-6 TRBV28 CAAAASSYNSPLHF
TRBJ2-5 TRBV28 CASSLTTAQETQYF
TRBJ1-6 TRBV5-4 CASSFVENSPLHF
TRBJ1-6 TRBV13 CASSPSTGSYNSPLHF
TRBJ2-7 TRBV30 CAWSVRPPRSSYEQYF
TRBJ2-1 TRBV4-1 CASSQDLLRGGLADLFDNEQFF
TRBJ2-7 TRBV6-8 CASRPRTSPEWDHEQYF
TRBJ2-7 TRBV5-1 CASSRDSYEQYF
TRBJ1-2 TRBV10-3 CAISEGGIDGYTF
TRBJ1-5 TRBV28 CASSNKLQVPNNQPQHF
TRBJ2-7 TRBV5-6 CASRGQGGEREQYF
TRBJ1-1 TRBV12-5 CATTTGGNTEAFF
TRBJ2-1 TRBV2 CASSEGTSGTPEQFF
TRBJ2-3 TRBV6-5 CASRDRGGTDTQYF
TRBJ2-7 TRBV11-2 CASSLGSLDTEISYEQYF
TRBJ1-2 TRBV27 CASSRERLLSANYGYTF
TRBJ2-3 TRBV7-2 CASSFSGGDTQYF
TRBJ1-5 TRBV6-5 CASSKGGLGQPQHF
TRBJ1-1 TRBV7-9 CASSFWDSGAEAFF
TRBJ2-6 TRBV30 CAWSVRTGGALGNVLTF
TRBJ2-7 TRBV6-1 CAADRGPYEQYF
TRBJ2-1 TRBV5-1 CASRLSGGSYNEQFF
TRBJ2-7 TRBV2 CASSKDGTGAGEQYF
TRBJ2-2 TRBV28 CASAQGAGELFF
TRBJ2-3 TRBV5-6 CASSPPTRDF
TRBJ2-1 TRBV18 CASSPSREIENEQFF
TRBJ1-2 TRBV6-6 CASEDTGFNLGGYTF
TRBJ1-1 TRBV6-1 CASSRERSEAFF